Listed below are T cell receptor beta chains from one sample, sequenced in a study of T-cell reconstitution after alpha-beta-depleted transplantation in children. TCRdb re-analysed the PCR reads in MiXCR, keeping a single row per CDR3 protein. This sample has about 250,000 distinct CDR3 sequences, with about 24% found just once. The sample consisted of PBMCs, mostly from graft donor cells, taken 360 days after TCRalphabeta/CD19-depleted stem cell transplant. The receptors were sampled from a female patient aged 2-10 years who had a stem cell transplant for congenital amegakaryocytic thrombocytopenia, so the T cells may come from the graft donor. CDR3s include the opening cysteine and the closing phenylalanine or tryptophan. A D gene is named only where the DNA matches it firmly. Clone size is stated in some rows and not others, as once, few, many or a class when expanded.

d_gene	abundance	v_gene	j_gene	CDR3nt	CDR3aa
TRBD2	many	TRBV12-3/TRBV12-4	TRBJ2-1	TGTGCCAGCAGCCCTAGCGGACCCTACAATGAGCAGTTCTTC	CASSPSGPYNEQFF
TRBD2	.	TRBV11-2	TRBJ2-1	TGTGCCAGCAGCTTAGTTCTAGCGGGAGTGCTAAGTGAGCAGTTCTTC	CASSLVLAGVLSEQFF
.	.	TRBV27	TRBJ2-7	TGTGCCAGCAGTTCACAGGGCTCCTACGAGCAGTACTTC	CASSSQGSYEQYF
TRBD2	.	TRBV6-2/TRBV6-3	TRBJ2-7	TGTGCCAGCAGAGCCGGGACTAGCTACGAGCAGTACTTC	CASRAGTSYEQYF
TRBD2	.	TRBV9	TRBJ2-7	TGTGCCAGCAGCGTAGGACTAGCGGGGGATTACGAGCAGTACTTC	CASSVGLAGDYEQYF
.	.	TRBV3-1	TRBJ2-5	TGTGCCAGCACCCAGGGGGGAGGGTTAGAGACCCAGTACTTC	CASTQGGGLETQYF
TRBD1	.	TRBV4-1	TRBJ2-7	TGCGCCAGCGGCTTGACAGGGTCCCACGAGCAGTACTTC	CASGLTGSHEQYF
.	.	TRBV20-1	TRBJ1-4	TGCAGTGCTCCGGGACCGCGGGTGTCCTGGGGAAATGAAAAACTGTTTTTT	CSAPGPRVSWGNEKLFF
.	.	TRBV13	TRBJ2-7	TGTGCCAGCAGCTCCCCGGGACACCTCTACGAGCAGTACTTC	CASSSPGHLYEQYF
.	.	TRBV28	TRBJ1-2	TGTGCCAGCAGTATGGCTGATTTTGGTAGCGACTATGGCTACACCTTC	CASSMADFGSDYGYTF
.	many	TRBV11-2	TRBJ2-5	TGTGCCAGCAGCTGGGGAAGGGGCCAAGAGACCCAGTACTTC	CASSWGRGQETQYF
.	.	TRBV10-3	TRBJ1-1	TGTGCCATCAGTGAAGCGTCGGGAAACACTGAAGCTTTCTTT	CAISEASGNTEAFF
TRBD2	few	TRBV6-2/TRBV6-3	TRBJ2-1	TGTGCCAGCAGTAAACGACTAGCGGGATACAATGAGCAGTTCTTC	CASSKRLAGYNEQFF
.	.	TRBV5-1	TRBJ2-3	TGCGCCAGCAGCCCGAACGGGGATACGCAGTATTTT	CASSPNGDTQYF
TRBD2	.	TRBV14	TRBJ2-1	TGTGCCAGCAGCCAAGGGTTTGGGGGACTATACAATGAGCAGTTCTTC	CASSQGFGGLYNEQFF
.	few	TRBV6-1	TRBJ1-6	TGTGCCAGCAGTGAAGCGAGCTCCTATAATTCACCCCTCCACTTT	CASSEASSYNSPLHF
.	.	TRBV13	TRBJ2-7	TGTGCCAGCAGCTTATATGGGGAGCCCGAGCAGTACTTC	CASSLYGEPEQYF
.	.	TRBV5-1	TRBJ1-6	TGCGCCAGCAGCTTGGCTTCAGGTCGCTCACCCCTCCACTTT	CASSLASGRSPLHF
.	many	TRBV28	TRBJ2-7	TGTGCCAGCAGTCTCAGCTCTTACGAGCAGTACTTC	CASSLSSYEQYF
.	.	TRBV18	TRBJ2-7	TGTGCCAGCTCGTTTCAAGGTGGGAATTCCTACGAGCAGTACTTC	CASSFQGGNSYEQYF
TRBD1	.	TRBV2	TRBJ1-5	TGTGCCAGCAGGAAACAGGGGAATAGCAATCAGCCCCAGCATTTT	CASRKQGNSNQPQHF
TRBD1	few	TRBV20-1	TRBJ1-2	TGCAGTGCCCCTAGGGACAGGCAACGTTATGGCTACACCTTC	CSAPRDRQRYGYTF
.	few	TRBV12-3/TRBV12-4	TRBJ2-7	TGTGCCAGCAGTTTAACCTACTACGAGCAGTACTTC	CASSLTYYEQYF
.	few	TRBV4-3	TRBJ2-3	TGCGCCAGCAGCCAAGGGCAGAGCACAGATACGCAGTATTTT	CASSQGQSTDTQYF
.	.	TRBV9	TRBJ2-3	TGTGCCAGCAGCGTAGCTCACGGAGATACGCAGTATTTT	CASSVAHGDTQYF
.	.	TRBV20-1	TRBJ1-3	TGCAGTGCTAGAGAGAGAGGCGGTACTGGAAACACCATATATTTT	CSARERGGTGNTIYF
TRBD2	few	TRBV29-1	TRBJ2-7	TGCAGCGCAGGGACTACTGGTTACGAGCAGTACTTC	CSAGTTGYEQYF
.	few	TRBV5-6	TRBJ2-7	TGTGCCAGCAGCTTGGCCGGTCCTTGGGAGCAGTACTTC	CASSLAGPWEQYF
.	.	TRBV15	TRBJ2-2	TGTGCCACCAGCAGATGGAGGGAGATACCCGGGGAGCTGTTTTTT	CATSRWREIPGELFF
.	few	TRBV28	TRBJ2-5	TGTGCCAGCAGTTTACCTAGGCCCAGGGACCTAGAAGAGACCCAGTACTTC	CASSLPRPRDLEETQYF
.	few	TRBV28	TRBJ1-6	TGTGCCAGCAGTTTAGGGGTGGGAAGGGGGAATAATTCACCCCTCCACTTT	CASSLGVGRGNNSPLHF
TRBD2	few	TRBV12-3/TRBV12-4	TRBJ2-3	TGTGCCAGCAGTTTCGAAGCGGGACGCAGCGGGTTT	CASSFEAGRSGF
.	many	TRBV4-1	TRBJ2-5	TGCGCCAGCAGCCAAGCCCACCGGACTCTGTTGGAGACCCAGTACTTC	CASSQAHRTLLETQYF
.	many	TRBV12-3/TRBV12-4	TRBJ1-3	TGTGCCAGCAGTCCGGGGGCAACGGGAGGAAACACCATATATTTT	CASSPGATGGNTIYF
TRBD2	many	TRBV12-3/TRBV12-4	TRBJ2-1	TGTGCCAGCAGTTTCGGCGGGAGCAATGAGCAGTTCTTC	CASSFGGSNEQFF
.	.	TRBV18	TRBJ2-1	TGTGCCAGCTCACCACCTAAGCCATACAATGAGCAGTTCTTC	CASSPPKPYNEQFF
TRBD2	.	TRBV5-5	TRBJ2-7	TGTGCCAGCAGCTTGTGGGCGAGTCTAGCGGGTGGCTACGAGCAGTACTTC	CASSLWASLAGGYEQYF
TRBD2	few	TRBV4-2	TRBJ2-1	TGTGCCAGCAGCCAAGATCTAAGCGGGAGCGGGAATGAGCAGTTCTTC	CASSQDLSGSGNEQFF
.	few	TRBV7-9	TRBJ1-4	TGTGCCAGCAGCCCAGGTGGAAAAGGAAATGAAAAACTGTTTTTT	CASSPGGKGNEKLFF
.	.	TRBV5-1	TRBJ1-1	TGCGCCAGCAGCTTCAACCGGGACACCACAATGAACACTGAAGCTTTCTTT	CASSFNRDTTMNTEAFF
TRBD2	.	TRBV5-6	TRBJ2-5	TGTGCCAGCCACCCTGGGGGGGGTGAGACCCAGTACTTC	CASHPGGGETQYF
TRBD1	.	TRBV27	TRBJ1-2	TGTGCCAGCAGTCGGCAGCGACAGGGTTTGGGTTGGGGCTATGGCTACACCTTC	CASSRQRQGLGWGYGYTF
.	once	TRBV6-4	TRBJ1-3	TGTGCCAGCAGTGACTCGAGTCGGGCAACTGGAAACACCATATATTTT	CASSDSSRATGNTIYF
.	many	TRBV27	TRBJ2-7	TGTGCCAGCAGTTTATCGACAGCCCTTGTTTACGAGCAGTACTTC	CASSLSTALVYEQYF
.	.	TRBV7-8	TRBJ2-7	TGTGCCAGCAGCTATTTCCTGCTGGGGAACCACGAGCAGTACTTC	CASSYFLLGNHEQYF
TRBD1	.	TRBV11-3	TRBJ2-7	TGTGCCAGCAGCTTAGAGGGGACAGGAGTTTACTTC	CASSLEGTGVYF
.	.	TRBV6-2/TRBV6-3	TRBJ2-3	TGTGCCAGCAGACGCCGGGACCTACTCACAGATACGCAGTATTTT	CASRRRDLLTDTQYF
TRBD2	few	TRBV10-3	TRBJ2-3	TGTGCCATCTCCCCAACCCGACTAGCGGAAAACACAGATACGCAGTATTTT	CAISPTRLAENTDTQYF
.	.	TRBV6-5	TRBJ1-4	TGTGCCAGCAGTTACTTTTCCCGGGACGGCGGTAATGAAAAACTGTTTTTT	CASSYFSRDGGNEKLFF
.	few	TRBV3-1	TRBJ1-2	TGTGCCAGCAGCCAAAGAATGACACGGAACTATGGCTACACCTTC	CASSQRMTRNYGYTF
.	.	TRBV23-1	TRBJ2-7	TGCGCCAGGAAGACAGTGTACGAGCAGTACTTC	CARKTVYEQYF
.	.	TRBV20-1	TRBJ1-1	TGCAGTGCCGATTTGGATCCAGGGGTCAAAGCTTTCTTT	CSADLDPGVKAFF